One and the same sample provided the 30 T cell receptor beta chains below, sequenced in a study of blood T cell repertoires in COVID-19. Sequencing was performed with immunoSEQ multiplex PCR; in TCRdb, only in-frame clones are kept and a portion is missing. The table records 250,000 to 350,000 clones, approximately 83% of them present only once. The sequenced material came from PBMCs or T cells enriched from blood (not recorded which). The receptor set was obtained from a woman under 40 who had recovered from COVID-19.

The chain couples TRBV28 to TRBJ1-4, with D perhaps TRBD1 (6 bases). Per the germline V gene, CDR1 is MDHEN and CDR2 is SYDVKM. CDR3 size: 16 residues. V was shortened by 1 base and J by 7 bases, with 16 bases between the two germline ends. CDR3 nucleotides: TGTGCCAGCAGTTTATCGTCGGGGGGCCTGGGTGAAAAACTGTTTTTT. This gives the protein CASSLSSGGLGEKLFF. The complete variable domain, with remaining parts taken from reference TRBV28 and TRBJ1-4, reads DVKVTQSSRYLVKRTGEKVFLECVQDMDHENMFWYRQDPGLGLRLIYFSYDVKMKEKGDIPEGYSVSREKKERFSLILESASTNQTSMYLCASSLSSGGLGEKLFFGSGTQLSVL.

V gene TRBV5-5 combines with J gene TRBJ2-7; a weak D match, TRBD2 (6 bases). CDR1 and CDR2 (germline): SGHKS, YYEKEE (reference sequence). The CDR3 totals 15 residues. Trimming removed 2 bases from V and 7 bases from J, with 19 bases in between. The CDR3 is CASSLIADYVREQYF. The CDR3 bases are TGTGCCAGCAGCTTAATCGCGGACTACGTACGAGAGCAGTACTTC.

The V gene is TRBV5-1, the J gene TRBJ1-1; possible D gene TRBD1, 6 bases. The V end lost 1 base, the J end lost 7 bases, and 17 bases lay between the germline ends. This CDR3 has 15 amino acids. Germline V CDR1 and CDR2: SGHRS, YFSETQ. CDR3 residues: CASSLFGDRPYEAFF. The CDR3 DNA is TGCGCCAGCAGCTTGTTCGGCGACAGGCCGTATGAAGCTTTCTTT.

The chain couples TRBV11-3 to TRBJ2-3; 10 nucleotides match TRBD1. V lost 4 bases, J lost 5 bases, and 9 bases stayed unmatched. CDR3 length equals 16 residues. Per germline, CDR1 SGHNT and CDR2 YENEEA. In nucleotides, the CDR3 is TGTGCCAGCAGCTCTCTCGGGACAGGGGATGAAGATACGCAGTATTTT. Translating gives CASSSLGTGDEDTQYF.

The V gene is TRBV6-5, the J gene TRBJ1-2; 9 bases line up with TRBD1. Germline V lookup: CDR1 MNHEY, CDR2 SVGAGI. This CDR3 region has 15 residues. With 6 bases clipped from V and 4 bases from J, the junction kept 9 bases outside the gene matches. The CDR3 loop is CASSPFRDRVYGYTF. The CDR3 DNA sequence: TGTGCCAGCAGCCCGTTTCGGGACAGGGTCTATGGCTACACCTTC.

The chain uses TRBV28 and TRBJ2-1; TRBD2 is a possible D gene (7 bases). The CDR3 is made up of 14 amino acids. V was trimmed by 3 bases and J by 6 bases, leaving 12 bases between them. Per germline, CDR1 MDHEN and CDR2 SYDVKM. CDR3 loop: CASSLGGALNEQFF. CDR3 nucleotides: TGTGCCAGCAGTTTGGGGGGGGCGCTCAATGAGCAGTTCTTC.

The rearrangement uses TRBV19 and TRBJ2-7, with D perhaps TRBD1 (6 bases). The length of the CDR3 is 15 residues. From germline, CDR1 is LNHDA and CDR2 SQIVND (reference sequence). The V end lost 5 bases, the J end lost 2 bases, and 16 bases lay between the germline ends. Written as DNA, the CDR3 is TGTGCCAGTAGTTCTATACACAGGGAGCCCTACGAGCAGTACTTC. This encodes CASSSIHREPYEQYF.

V usage is TRBV29-1 and J usage is TRBJ1-4; D is unclear. Germline V gene lookup returns CDR1 SQVTM and CDR2 ANQGSEA. This CDR3 comprises 13 residues. Trimming left V 3 bases short and J 3 bases short, with 8 bases between. The DNA for the CDR3 is TGCAGCGTTGAGGAGACGGCTAATGAAAAACTGTTTTTT. This codes for CSVEETANEKLFF. Using reference TRBV29-1 and TRBJ1-4 for the parts outside the CDR3, the full variable domain is SAVISQKPSRDICQRGTSLTIQCQVDSQVTMMFWYRQQPGQSLTLIATANQGSEATYESGFVIDKFPISRPNLTFSTLTVSNMSPEDSSIYLCSVEETANEKLFFGSGTQLSVL.

The J gene is TRBJ2-3, the V gene TRBV24-1; 10 positions agree with TRBD2. J lost 2 bases, V lost 1 base, and 5 bases had no gene match. Looked up from germline, CDR1 is KGHDR and CDR2 is SFDVKD. There are 17 residues in the CDR3. The CDR3 nucleotides read TGTGCCACCAGTGATTTTCGCAGCGGGAGGGCCACAGATACGCAGTATTTT. Translation: CATSDFRSGRATDTQYF.

The V call is TRBV6-5, the J call TRBJ1-2; D may be TRBD1 (5 bases). This CDR3 region has 15 residues. V was cut by 0 bases and J by 5 bases, with 13 bases left in between. Germline values: CDR1 MNHEY, CDR2 SVGAGI. The CDR3 DNA follows: TGTGCCAGCAGTTACTCCGGGGCCCGGGGGTATGGCTACACCTTC. Translation gives CASSYSGARGYGYTF.

The J gene is TRBJ2-7, the V gene TRBV7-9, with D tentatively TRBD2 (6 bases). Deletions cut 6 bases from V and 0 bases from J, with 18 bases between. This CDR3 spans 16 amino acids. Germline V gene lookup returns CDR1 SEHNR and CDR2 FQNEAQ (reference sequence). CDR3 loop: CASSNERGGSSYEQYF. CDR3 in DNA: TGTGCCAGCAGTAACGAACGGGGAGGAAGCTCCTACGAGCAGTACTTC.

Written as DNA, the CDR3 is TGTGCCAGCAGCGGGACAGGGGAAAAACTGTTTTTT. Its protein is CASSGTGEKLFF. This chain links TRBV5-6 with TRBJ1-4, with 9 bases matching TRBD1. The CDR3 has 12 residues. V lost 4 bases and J lost 8; bases outside the gene matches: 0. Germline V CDR1 and CDR2: SGHDT, YYEEEE.

This sequence joins TRBV6-6 and TRBJ1-1; D is ambiguous. The CDR3 is 16 residues long. CDR1 and CDR2 from the germline V gene are MNHNY and SVGAGI (reference sequence). V lost 8 bases, J lost 3 bases, and 22 bases lay in between. The CDR3, as DNA: TGTGCCAGCTTTTTTATGAGCCGCGTTGTGGACACTGAAGCTTTCTTT. Residues: CASFFMSRVVDTEAFF.

This chain uses TRBV12-5 with TRBJ2-3; D is undetermined. Germline V gene lookup returns CDR1 LGHNT and CDR2 FRNRAP. The CDR3 spans 15 residues. The V end lost 7 bases, the J end lost 1 base, and 15 bases lay between the germline ends. CDR3 nucleotides: TGTGCTAGTGCCCGGGTTGGATTGGGCACAGATACGCAGTATTTT. It translates to CASARVGLGTDTQYF.

V is TRBV30 and J is TRBJ2-1; D may be TRBD2 (6 bases). CDR1 and CDR2 (germline): GTSNPN, SVGIG (reference sequence). The germline V and J ends were trimmed by 0 bases and 9 bases, with 12 bases remaining between them. This CDR3 is built from 13 residues. The CDR3 is CAWSVTFGSEQFF. The CDR3 coding sequence is TGTGCCTGGAGTGTAACGTTCGGGAGTGAGCAGTTCTTC.

The rearrangement uses TRBV7-8 and TRBJ1-1, with 8 bases lining up with TRBD1. The J segment lost 10 bases and the V segment lost 5 bases, leaving 18 bases of the junction unmatched. Germline V lookup: CDR1 SGHVS, CDR2 FQNEAQ. The CDR3 spans 16 residues. The CDR3 reads CASSTRQGRGPRRAFF. CDR3 DNA: TGTGCCAGCAGCACACGACAGGGGAGGGGACCCAGAAGAGCTTTCTTT.

The rearrangement links TRBV27 to TRBJ2-3, with TRBD2 as a possible D gene (6 bases). The CDR3 is 14 residues long. Trimming removed 5 bases from V and 6 bases from J, with 15 bases in between. Per germline, CDR1 MNHEY and CDR2 SMNVEV (reference sequence). The CDR3 bases are TGTGCCAGCAGTAGTCGGGAGACGCTTGATACGCAGTATTTT. Its protein is CASSSRETLDTQYF.

The chain is built from TRBV19 and TRBJ1-2; D gene unclear. Germline V gene data show CDR1 as LNHDA and CDR2 as SQIVND (reference sequence). The V end lost 6 bases, the J end lost 5 bases, and 13 bases lay between the germline ends. The CDR3 length is 13 residues. CDR3 protein: CASSPEAVYGYTF. Written as DNA, the CDR3 is TGTGCCAGTAGCCCTGAGGCCGTTTATGGCTACACCTTC.

V gene TRBV9 combines with J gene TRBJ1-2; tentative D call: TRBD1 (5 bases). The V gene lost 0 bases and the J gene lost 2 bases, with 17 bases spanning the gap. Germline CDR1 reads SGDLS; CDR2 reads YYNGEE. CDR3 length equals 17 residues. The chain's CDR3 is CASSVVQFGGENYGYTF. The CDR3 bases are TGTGCCAGCAGCGTAGTTCAATTCGGGGGGGAGAACTATGGCTACACCTTC.

The CDR3 DNA follows: TGTGCCACCAGTGATCCCCCACAGACAGGGAAGGATGAAAAACTGTTTTTT. It specifies CATSDPPQTGKDEKLFF. This chain links TRBV24-1 with TRBJ1-4; 7 nucleotides line up with TRBD1. CDR3 size: 17 residues. The V gene's germline CDR1 is KGHDR and CDR2 SFDVKD. Unmatched junction bases numbered 12, after V lost 3 bases and J lost 6 bases.

The genes are TRBV6-5 and TRBJ2-1, with 9 positions matching TRBD1. The trim removed 5 bases at V and 10 bases at J, leaving 12 bases unmatched. CDR3 length: 15 residues. CDR1 and CDR2 from the germline V gene are MNHEY and SVGAGI. The CDR3 is CASSPRPQGAGEQFF. CDR3 in DNA: TGTGCCAGCAGTCCCAGGCCACAGGGGGCAGGGGAGCAGTTCTTC.

The chain links TRBV4-2 to TRBJ2-7, with D perhaps matching TRBD1 (6 bases). V lost 0 bases and J 0 bases, leaving 12 bases between the germline ends. There are 16 residues in the CDR3. CDR1 is LGHNA, CDR2 YNFKEQ, per germline. The CDR3 DNA follows: TGTGCCAGCAGCCAAGAAGCACAGGGCGGCTCCTACGAGCAGTACTTC. Its translation: CASSQEAQGGSYEQYF.

V is TRBV5-6 and J is TRBJ2-1; 7 nucleotides match TRBD1. Losses at the gene ends were 5 bases for V and 7 bases for J; bases not matched to a gene: 9. Per the germline V gene, CDR1 is SGHDT and CDR2 is YYEEEE. This CDR3 is built from 14 residues. The CDR3 DNA sequence: TGTGCCAGCAGTCGACCCCACAGGGGAAATGAGCAGTTCTTC. Translating it yields CASSRPHRGNEQFF. Complete variable domain (other parts from reference TRBV5-6 and TRBJ2-1): DAGVTQSPTHLIKTRGQQVTLRCSPKSGHDTVSWYQQALGQGPQFIFQYYEEEERQRGNFPDRFSGHQFPNYSSELNVNALLLGDSALYLCASSRPHRGNEQFFGPGTRLTVL.

Points on this clone: A junction boundary mismatches the germline segment, possibly from a read error. The chain links TRBV6-6 to TRBJ1-2; D is perhaps TRBD1 (6 bases). This CDR3 is built from 12 residues. CDR1 and CDR2 (germline): MNHNY, SVGAGI (reference sequence). This chain's CDR3 is CASSSYLDRYFF. The CDR3 bases are TGTGCCAGCAGTTCCTATTTGGACAGATATTTCTTC.

The gene calls are TRBV5-1 and TRBJ1-1; D possibly corresponds to TRBD1 (5 bases). The CDR3 totals 15 residues. V lost 5 bases and J 0 bases, leaving 14 bases between the germline ends. CDR1 and CDR2 (germline): SGHRS, YFSETQ. The CDR3: CASRIRALMNTEAFF. CDR3 nucleotides: TGCGCCAGCAGAATCAGGGCGCTCATGAACACTGAAGCTTTCTTT.

This clone has a handful of counts. The rearrangement joins TRBV10-3 to TRBJ1-2; TRBD1 matches 7 bases. CDR3 size: 13 residues. V was pared by 4 bases and J by 6 bases, with 5 bases of the junction left unmatched. Germline V gene lookup returns CDR1 ENHRY and CDR2 SYGVKD. CDR3 region: CAISARQGDGYTF. CDR3 DNA: TGTGCCATCAGTGCCAGACAGGGAGATGGCTACACCTTC.

The CDR3 here is CATSDPVGQPTGELFF. CDR3 in DNA: TGTGCCACCAGTGATCCCGTGGGACAGCCCACCGGGGAGCTGTTTTTT. The chain uses TRBV24-1 and TRBJ2-2; 7 nucleotides match TRBD1. V lost 3 bases, J lost 4 bases, and 7 bases stayed unmatched. Per germline, CDR1 KGHDR and CDR2 SFDVKD. CDR3 length: 16 amino acids.

The table lists this clone with a few counts. The V gene is TRBV11-2, the J gene TRBJ2-7, with D perhaps matching TRBD1 (6 bases). V was clipped by 3 bases and J by 0 bases, with 18 bases between them. The CDR3 length is 17 residues. The germline gives CDR1 SGHAT, CDR2 FQNNGV. Here the CDR3 DNA reads TGTGCCAGCAGCTTCAGGGGTCCAGGGGTCAGCTCCTACGAGCAGTACTTC. Translated, it gives CASSFRGPGVSSYEQYF.

This clone was counted once. The junction does not match germline at one end; this may be a read error. The CDR3 spells CASSSSLSSSGAGF. In nucleotides, the CDR3 is TGTGCCAGCAGCTCAAGCTTGTCGTCTTCCGGAGCCGGCTTT. The V call is TRBV11-2, the J call TRBJ1-1; D not certain. The CDR3 is 14 amino acids. CDR1 is SGHAT and CDR2 is FQNNGV in the germline V gene.

V usage is TRBV5-5 and J usage is TRBJ1-5, with D possibly matching TRBD1 (6 bases). Germline V gene sequence: CDR1 SGHKS, CDR2 YYEKEE (reference sequence). This CDR3 contains 14 residues. Trimming cost V 4 bases and J 8 bases, with 16 bases left between them. The CDR3 protein is CASSPRDTIEPQHF. CDR3 coding DNA: TGTGCCAGCAGCCCCCGGGACACCATAGAGCCCCAGCATTTT.